This paragraph reports one TCR beta chain. This clonotype was counted between two and nine times. This clone's antigen is unknown. Per-base quality was not reported, and no clone a single base away is much larger than it. This record comes from a study of CD8 T cells in ankylosing spondylitis (TCRdb year 2017). The study in broad terms: To find TCR variants linked to disease, the study profiled T cell receptor beta repertoires in ankylosing spondylitis patients and healthy donors. The full study cohort was made up of about 24 ankylosing spondylitis patients and some 100 healthy donors. Samples of peripheral blood were taken, and for ankylosing spondylitis patients, synovial fluid was collected as well. Overall study results and their limits: Some TCR beta motif variants had previously been reported in synovial fluid and blood of reactive arthritis patients, which suggested common disease-initiation mechanisms. A TCR beta motif made up of several highly homologous amino acid variants appeared to be characteristic of blood from ankylosing spondylitis patients. In peripheral blood, the disease-linked clones were found at relatively low frequencies and had a CD8+ phenotype. The disease-linked clones were reported to be significantly enriched in matched synovial fluid samples from ankylosing spondylitis patients.

Sequencing took place on an Illumina HiSeq 2500. Quantitative 5'-RACE with molecular barcodes was used to prepare TCR beta libraries. Concerning the study's data processing: Disease-linked TCR variants were identified with a new computational method built on a probabilistic model of VDJ rearrangement. TCRdb reprocessed the public reads (quality trimming at Q25 with fastp, clone calling with MiXCR) and kept in-frame beta chains. Entries that share a CDR3 protein sequence are merged under the most common genes and DNA. The V and J calls reflect TCRdb's pipeline rather than the authors' work. This sample has 350,000 or so distinct CDR3 sequences in its table, and approximately 10% of those were observed once. About 10% of the sample is held by the ten biggest clonotypes. This TCR derives from a female donor with ankylosing spondylitis or in good health (not recorded which). The material sequenced was blood, either unsorted or a sorted T cell fraction (not recorded which).

CDR3 region: CAWSNMVDNEQFF. In nucleotide form, the sequence is TGTGCCTGGAGTAATATGGTGGACAATGAGCAGTTCTTC. In this chain, TRBV30 is recombined with TRBJ2-1; no D gene is confidently identified. From a lookup of the germline V gene (reference sequence), CDR1 and CDR2 are GTSNPN and SVGIG. Relative to germline, V is 2 bases shorter and J is 5 bases shorter, with 10 bases between their ends. From its cysteine to its phenylalanine, the CDR3 spans 13 amino acids. Only the CDR3 portion is preserved as DNA: 39 bases, with reading frame beginning at the first base.